The 13 T cell receptor beta chains listed next were all sequenced from one sample in a study of cytomegalovirus exposure and HLA in healthy donors. The PCR used 60 Vbeta and 13 Jbeta primers. TCRdb's table, derived via immunoSEQ multiplex PCR, lists solely in-frame clones and lacks some. The data hold 150,000 to 200,000 clones, with around 76% observed a single time. Sequencing was done on a sample of PBMCs. These TCRs come from a female donor in good health and CMV-seronegative.

V usage is TRBV10-3 and J usage is TRBJ1-6; a weak D match, TRBD1 (6 bases). Germline V gene lookup returns CDR1 ENHRY and CDR2 SYGVKD. Trimming left V 10 bases short and J 5 bases short, with 15 bases between. CDR3 size: 14 residues. The CDR3 sequence is CATSGRTDNSPLHF. DNA of the CDR3: TGTGCCACCTCGGGACGGACAGATAATTCACCCCTCCACTTT.

This clone was seen a few times. The genes are TRBV5-1 and TRBJ1-1, with D possibly TRBD1 on 5 matching bases. Germline V lookup: CDR1 SGHRS, CDR2 YFSETQ. Trimming took off 3 bases at V and 5 bases at J, with 11 bases between the two ends. The CDR3 loop spans 13 amino acids. In nucleotides, the CDR3 is TGCGCCAGCAGCTGGGGGGAGAGGACTGAAGCTTTCTTT. Encoded protein: CASSWGERTEAFF.

This clone was counted a single time. The chain links TRBV5-1 to TRBJ2-7; tentative D call: TRBD2 (6 bases). The germline gives CDR1 SGHRS, CDR2 YFSETQ. There are 15 residues in the CDR3. V lost 1 base and J 0 bases, leaving 11 bases between the germline ends. The CDR3 is CASSLNAGPSYEQYF. The CDR3 DNA follows: TGCGCCAGCAGCTTGAACGCGGGGCCCTCCTACGAGCAGTACTTC. Full variable domain (missing parts from reference TRBV5-1 and TRBJ2-7): KAGVTQTPRYLIKTRGQQVTLSCSPISGHRSVSWYQQTPGQGLQFLFEYFSETQRNKGNFPGRFSGRQFSNSRSEMNVSTLELGDSALYLCASSLNAGPSYEQYFGPGTRLTVT.

This clone was seen once. The chain recombines TRBV5-1 with TRBJ1-1; possibly TRBD1 for D (6 bases). This CDR3 is built from 13 residues. V shed 7 bases and J shed 4 bases, with 14 bases lying between them. Per the germline V gene, CDR1 is SGHRS and CDR2 is YFSETQ. The CDR3, as DNA: TGCGCCAGCTTAGGGGGGGCTGGCACTGAAGCTTTCTTT. This codes for CASLGGAGTEAFF. Together with reference TRBV5-1 and TRBJ1-1, the CDR3 gives the full variable domain: KAGVTQTPRYLIKTRGQQVTLSCSPISGHRSVSWYQQTPGQGLQFLFEYFSETQRNKGNFPGRFSGRQFSNSRSEMNVSTLELGDSALYLCASLGGAGTEAFFGQGTRLTVV.

V is TRBV10-1 and J is TRBJ1-1; TRBD1 matches 9 bases. The CDR3 covers 15 residues. With V trimmed by 2 bases and J by 4 bases, 5 bases remained unmatched. CDR1 and CDR2 from the germline V gene are WNHNN and SYGVQD (reference sequence). The CDR3 sequence is CASSERTGAGTEAFF. CDR3 in DNA: TGCGCCAGCAGTGAGCGGACAGGGGCGGGCACTGAAGCTTTCTTT.

The chain uses TRBV5-1 and TRBJ1-2, with D unclear. Germline assignment: CDR1 SGHRS and CDR2 YFSETQ. The CDR3 length is 14 residues. Deletions cut 4 bases from V and 5 bases from J, with 15 bases between. CDR3 residues: CASSAGLAAYGYTF. The CDR3, as DNA: TGCGCCAGCAGCGCTGGACTAGCCGCTTATGGCTACACCTTC.

The chain carries TRBV21-1 and TRBJ1-1. TRBV21-1 corresponds to a pseudogene. The CDR3 length is 19 residues. The CDR3 bases are TGTGCCAGCAGCAAAAAACCGCAGGGGAGGGCACCCATGAACACTGAAGCTTTCTTT. The encoded protein is CASSKKPQGRAPMNTEAFF.

Details on this clone: Other DNA sequences in the same sample also yield this CDR3. The chain is built from TRBV7-9 and TRBJ2-3; D might be TRBD2 (6 bases). The CDR3 sequence is 13 residues long. V lost 3 bases and J lost 3, with 7 bases in between. Germline CDR1 SEHNR, CDR2 FQNEAQ (reference sequence). CDR3 nucleotide sequence: TGTGCCAGCAGCTTGAGCGGGACAGATACGCAGTATTTT. Residues: CASSLSGTDTQYF.

The chain carries TRBV18 and TRBJ2-7, with D unresolved. The V end lost 0 bases, the J end lost 1 base, and 16 bases lay between the germline ends. This CDR3 region has 17 residues. Germline V CDR1 and CDR2: KGHSH, LQKENI. The CDR3 reads CASSPPVSELLSYEQYF. The CDR3 DNA reads TGTGCCAGCTCACCACCGGTGAGCGAATTGCTTTCCTACGAGCAGTACTTC.

J is TRBJ1-1 and V is TRBV5-1; D is ambiguous. This CDR3 comprises 15 residues. Trimming took off 0 bases at V and 1 base at J, with 10 bases between the two ends. Germline loops: CDR1 SGHRS, CDR2 YFSETQ. The CDR3 loop is CASSLGLTSNTEAFF. The CDR3 coding sequence is TGCGCCAGCAGCTTGGGACTGACTTCGAACACTGAAGCTTTCTTT.

This sequence joins TRBV7-3 and TRBJ1-1; possibly TRBD1 for D (5 bases). V lost 5 bases and J 2 bases, leaving 15 bases between the germline ends. Germline CDR1 reads SGHTA; CDR2 reads FQGTGA. This CDR3 has 15 residues. The CDR3 reads CASSPSGTPNTEAFF. The CDR3 bases are TGTGCCAGCAGCCCGTCCGGGACTCCAAACACTGAAGCTTTCTTT.

This rearrangement joins TRBV30 to TRBJ1-2; D remains ambiguous. The CDR3 covers 12 residues. Deletions cut 0 bases from V and 11 bases from J, with 13 bases between. The germline gives CDR1 GTSNPN, CDR2 SVGIG (reference sequence). The CDR3 sequence: CAWSVPGRGYTF. The CDR3 coding sequence is TGTGCCTGGAGTGTGCCCGGACGGGGATACACCTTC.

This clone was detected a few times. This chain uses TRBV7-6 with TRBJ1-4, with TRBD1 identical over 7 bases. V lost 3 bases, J lost 6 bases, and 7 bases stayed unmatched. CDR1 is SGHVS and CDR2 is FNYEAQ in the germline V gene. The CDR3 spans 15 residues. The DNA for the CDR3 is TGTGCCAGCAGCTTTGCCGGGACAGAGGATGAAAAACTGTTTTTT. Its translation: CASSFAGTEDEKLFF.